The clone carrying this T cell receptor (beta chain) was counted once. This specimen belongs to a study of blood T cell repertoires in COVID-19. Profiling relied on immunoSEQ multiplex PCR, and the TCRdb table lists in-frame clones only, not all of them. Altogether about 410,000 clones are present, 89% being singletons, with the ten largest covering 1.5% to 2%. Germline assignment: CDR1 SGHNT and CDR2 YYREEE (reference sequence). The ends lost 4 bases at V and 7 bases at J; junction bases unmatched: 8. The CDR3 loop spans 14 amino acids. The chain employs TRBV5-4 and TRBJ2-4; 7 bases are a match to TRBD1. The sequenced sample consisted of PBMCs or T cells enriched from blood (not recorded which). This clonotype originated in a woman between 25 and 40 years old who had recovered from COVID-19. CDR3 protein: CASSRAGTDNIQYF. The CDR3 region has the DNA TGTGCCAGCAGCCGAGCCGGGACAGATAACATTCAGTACTTC.